This T cell receptor beta chain was observed in a study of cytomegalovirus exposure and HLA in healthy donors. This clone appeared a few times. The PCR ran on 60 Vbeta and 13 Jbeta primers. Produced via immunoSEQ multiplex PCR; TCRdb's table is partial and in-frame only. The sample lists 150,000 to 200,000 clones, 75% to 85% occurring once. From germline, CDR1 is SQVTM and CDR2 ANQGSEA. The CDR3 totals 12 residues. Trimming cost V 3 bases and J 11 bases, with 16 bases left between them. The sample was PBMCs. The chain carries TRBV29-1 and TRBJ1-1, with D uncertain. The clonotype originates from a woman between 50 and 59 years old in good health and CMV-seronegative. CDR3 sequence: CSVDLTPRGAFF. The CDR3 DNA reads as TGCAGCGTTGATCTGACTCCTCGAGGGGCTTTCTTT. Filled out from reference TRBV29-1 and TRBJ1-1, the complete variable domain reads SAVISQKPSRDICQRGTSLTIQCQVDSQVTMMFWYRQQPGQSLTLIATANQGSEATYESGFVIDKFPISRPNLTFSTLTVSNMSPEDSSIYLCSVDLTPRGAFFGQGTRLTVV.